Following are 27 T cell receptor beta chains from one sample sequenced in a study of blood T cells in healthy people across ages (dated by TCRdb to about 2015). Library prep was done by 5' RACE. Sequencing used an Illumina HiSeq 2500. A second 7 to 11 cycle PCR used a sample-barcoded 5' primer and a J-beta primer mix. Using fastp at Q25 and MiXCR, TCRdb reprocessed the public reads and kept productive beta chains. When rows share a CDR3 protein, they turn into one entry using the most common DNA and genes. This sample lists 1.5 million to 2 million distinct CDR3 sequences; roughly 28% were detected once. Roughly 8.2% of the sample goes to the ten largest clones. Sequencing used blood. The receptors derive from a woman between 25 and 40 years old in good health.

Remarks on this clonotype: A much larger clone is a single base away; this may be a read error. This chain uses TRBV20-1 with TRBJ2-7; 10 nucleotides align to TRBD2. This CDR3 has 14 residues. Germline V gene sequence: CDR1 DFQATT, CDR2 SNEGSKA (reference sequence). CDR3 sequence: CNARLASGSYEQYF. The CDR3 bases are TGCAATGCTAGGTTGGCTAGCGGGAGCTACGAGCAGTACTTC.

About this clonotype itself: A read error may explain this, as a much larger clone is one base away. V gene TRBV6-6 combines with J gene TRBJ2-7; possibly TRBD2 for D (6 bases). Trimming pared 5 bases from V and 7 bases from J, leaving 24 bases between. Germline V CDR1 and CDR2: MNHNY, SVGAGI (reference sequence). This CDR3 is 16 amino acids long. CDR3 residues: CASSQSRSGGAQEQYF. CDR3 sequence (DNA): TGTGCCAGCAGTCAAAGCCGTAGCGGAGGAGCTCAGGAGCAGTACTTC.

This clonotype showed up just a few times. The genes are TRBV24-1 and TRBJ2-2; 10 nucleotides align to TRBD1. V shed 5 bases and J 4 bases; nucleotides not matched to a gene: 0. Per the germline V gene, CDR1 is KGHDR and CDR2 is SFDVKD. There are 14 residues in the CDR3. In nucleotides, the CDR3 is TGTGCCACCAGTGGGACAGGGGGCACCGGGGAGCTGTTTTTT. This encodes CATSGTGGTGELFF.

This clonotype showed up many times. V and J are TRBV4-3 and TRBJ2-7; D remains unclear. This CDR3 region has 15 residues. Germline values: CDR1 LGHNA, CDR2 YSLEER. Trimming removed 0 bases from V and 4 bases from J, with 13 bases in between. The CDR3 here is CASSQDRNLLYEQYF. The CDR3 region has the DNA TGCGCCAGCAGCCAAGATAGGAACCTCCTGTACGAGCAGTACTTC.

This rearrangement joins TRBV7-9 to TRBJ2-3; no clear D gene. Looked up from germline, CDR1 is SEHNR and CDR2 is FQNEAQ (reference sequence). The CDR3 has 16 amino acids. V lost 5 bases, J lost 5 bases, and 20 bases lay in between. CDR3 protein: CASSLNLERRLDTQYF. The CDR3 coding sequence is TGTGCCAGCAGCCTCAACCTCGAACGCCGTCTAGATACGCAGTATTTT.

CDR3 protein: CASILGQENTEAFF. CDR3 sequence (DNA): TGCGCCAGCATCCTGGGACAGGAGAACACTGAAGCTTTCTTT. V gene TRBV10-2 combines with J gene TRBJ1-1; 8 positions match TRBD1. Germline loops: CDR1 WSHSY, CDR2 SAAADI. The CDR3 consists of 14 residues. V shed 7 bases, J shed 1 base, and the junction held 5 bases outside the gene matches.

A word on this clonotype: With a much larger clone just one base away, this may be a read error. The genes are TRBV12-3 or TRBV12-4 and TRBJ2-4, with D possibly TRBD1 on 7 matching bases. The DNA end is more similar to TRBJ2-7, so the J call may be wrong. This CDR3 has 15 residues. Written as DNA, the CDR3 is TGTGCCAGCTCTCGGGGGCCAGGGGGTAACTACGAGCAGTACTTC. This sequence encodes CASSRGPGGNYEQYF.

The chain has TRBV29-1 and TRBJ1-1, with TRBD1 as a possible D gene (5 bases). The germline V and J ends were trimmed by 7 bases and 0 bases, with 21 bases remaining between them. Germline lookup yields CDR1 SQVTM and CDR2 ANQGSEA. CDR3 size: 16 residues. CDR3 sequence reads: CSADRALPWMNTEAFF. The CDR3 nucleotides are TGCAGCGCAGACAGAGCCCTCCCTTGGATGAACACTGAAGCTTTCTTT.

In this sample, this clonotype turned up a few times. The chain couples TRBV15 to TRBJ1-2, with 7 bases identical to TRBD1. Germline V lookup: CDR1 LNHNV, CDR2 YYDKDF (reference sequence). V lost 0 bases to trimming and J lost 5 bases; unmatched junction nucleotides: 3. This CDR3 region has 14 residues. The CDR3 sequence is CATSRDRGMYGYTF. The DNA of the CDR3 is TGTGCCACCAGCAGAGACAGGGGGATGTATGGCTACACCTTC.

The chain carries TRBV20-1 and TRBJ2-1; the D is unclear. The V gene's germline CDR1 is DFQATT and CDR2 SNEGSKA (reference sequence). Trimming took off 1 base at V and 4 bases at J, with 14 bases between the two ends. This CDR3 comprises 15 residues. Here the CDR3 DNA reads TGCAGTGCTAGAGCGGACCGAACGGTGTACAATGAGCAGTTCTTC. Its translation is CSARADRTVYNEQFF.

CDR3 DNA sequence: TGTGCCAGCAGCTTCAAGGGGCTGAACACTGAAGCTTTCTTT. This encodes CASSFKGLNTEAFF. This chain links TRBV27 with TRBJ1-1; D is possibly TRBD1 (5 bases). The CDR3 sequence is 14 residues long. The V and J ends lost 6 bases and 0 bases respectively, with 11 bases between them. Germline CDR1 is MNHEY and CDR2 is SMNVEV (reference sequence).

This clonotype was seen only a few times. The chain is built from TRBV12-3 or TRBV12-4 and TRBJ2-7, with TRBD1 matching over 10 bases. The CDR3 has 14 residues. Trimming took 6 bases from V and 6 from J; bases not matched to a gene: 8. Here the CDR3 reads CASRSSDRGPEQYF. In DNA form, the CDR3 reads TGTGCCAGCAGATCCTCAGACAGGGGGCCCGAGCAGTACTTC.

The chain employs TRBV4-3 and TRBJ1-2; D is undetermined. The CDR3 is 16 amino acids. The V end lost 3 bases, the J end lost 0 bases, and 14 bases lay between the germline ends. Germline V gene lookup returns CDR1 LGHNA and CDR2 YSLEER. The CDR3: CASSQTPSPANYGYTF. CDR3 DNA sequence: TGCGCCAGCAGCCAGACCCCGTCGCCCGCTAACTATGGCTACACCTTC.

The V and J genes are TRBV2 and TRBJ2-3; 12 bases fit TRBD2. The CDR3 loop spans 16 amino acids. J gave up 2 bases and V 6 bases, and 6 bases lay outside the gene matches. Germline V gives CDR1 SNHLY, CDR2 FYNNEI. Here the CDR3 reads CASRELAGGYTDTQYF. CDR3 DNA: TGTGCCAGCAGGGAACTAGCGGGAGGTTACACAGATACGCAGTATTTT.

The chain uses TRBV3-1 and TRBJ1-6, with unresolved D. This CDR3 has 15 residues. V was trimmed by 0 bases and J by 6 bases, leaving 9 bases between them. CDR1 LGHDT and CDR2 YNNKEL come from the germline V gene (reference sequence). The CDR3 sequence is CASSQDPAPNSPLHF. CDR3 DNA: TGTGCCAGCAGCCAAGATCCTGCCCCTAATTCACCCCTCCACTTT. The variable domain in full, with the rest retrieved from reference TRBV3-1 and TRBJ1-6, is DTAVSQTPKYLVTQMGNDKSIKCEQNLGHDTMYWYKQDSKKFLKIMFSYNNKELIINETVPNRFSPKSPDKAHLNLHINSLELGDSAVYFCASSQDPAPNSPLHFGNGTRLTVT.

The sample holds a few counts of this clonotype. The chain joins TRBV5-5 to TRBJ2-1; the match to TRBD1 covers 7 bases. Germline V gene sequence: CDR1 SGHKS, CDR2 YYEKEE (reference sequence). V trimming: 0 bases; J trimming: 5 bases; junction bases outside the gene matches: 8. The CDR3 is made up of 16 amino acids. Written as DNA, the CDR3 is TGTGCCAGCAGCTTGGAGGTTGGGACAGTTAACAATGAGCAGTTCTTC. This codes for CASSLEVGTVNNEQFF.

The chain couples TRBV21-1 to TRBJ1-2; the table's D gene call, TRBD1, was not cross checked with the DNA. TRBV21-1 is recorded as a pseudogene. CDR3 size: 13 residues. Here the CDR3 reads CASSKPGSYGYTF. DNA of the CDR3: TGTGCCAGCAGCAAGCCCGGAAGTTATGGCTACACCTTC.

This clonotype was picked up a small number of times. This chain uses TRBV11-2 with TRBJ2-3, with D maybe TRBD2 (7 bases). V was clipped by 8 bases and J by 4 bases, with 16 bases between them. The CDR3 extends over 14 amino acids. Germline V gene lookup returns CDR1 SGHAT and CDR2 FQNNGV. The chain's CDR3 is CASYEGGEADTQYF. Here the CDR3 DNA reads TGTGCCAGCTACGAGGGGGGGGAGGCAGATACGCAGTATTTT. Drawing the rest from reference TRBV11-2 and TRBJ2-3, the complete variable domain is EAGVAQSPRYKIIEKRQSVAFWCNPISGHATLYWYQQILGQGPKLLIQFQNNGVVDDSQLPKDRFSAERLKGVDSTLKIQPAKLEDSAVYLCASYEGGEADTQYFGPGTRLTVL.

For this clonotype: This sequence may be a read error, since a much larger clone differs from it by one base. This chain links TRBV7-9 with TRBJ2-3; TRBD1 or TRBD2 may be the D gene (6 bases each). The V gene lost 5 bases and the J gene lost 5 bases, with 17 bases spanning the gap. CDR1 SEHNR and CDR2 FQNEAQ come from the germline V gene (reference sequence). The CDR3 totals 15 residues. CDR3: CASSAVGGVVDTQYF. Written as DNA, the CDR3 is TGTGCCAGCAGCGCAGTCGGGGGCGTGGTAGATACGCAGTATTTT. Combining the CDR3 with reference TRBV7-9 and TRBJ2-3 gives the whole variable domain DTGVSQNPRHKITKRGQNVTFRCDPISEHNRLYWYRQTLGQGPEFLTYFQNEAQLEKSRLLSDRFSAERPKGSFSTLEIQRTEQGDSAMYLCASSAVGGVVDTQYFGPGTRLTVL.

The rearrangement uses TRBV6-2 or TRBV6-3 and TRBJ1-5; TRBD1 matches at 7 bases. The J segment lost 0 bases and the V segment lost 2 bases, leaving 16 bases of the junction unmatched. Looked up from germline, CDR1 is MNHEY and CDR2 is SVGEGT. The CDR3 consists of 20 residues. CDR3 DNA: TGTGCCAGCAGTTACGACCCGGGGACAGAACTAACCCGTAGCAATCAGCCCCAGCATTTT. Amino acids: CASSYDPGTELTRSNQPQHF.

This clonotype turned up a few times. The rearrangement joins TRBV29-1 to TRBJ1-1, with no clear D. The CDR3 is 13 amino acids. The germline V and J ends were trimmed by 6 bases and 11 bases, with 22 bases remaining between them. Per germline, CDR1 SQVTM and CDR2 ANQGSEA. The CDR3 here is CSVEDANPAHAFF. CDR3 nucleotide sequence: TGCAGCGTAGAGGACGCCAACCCGGCCCATGCTTTCTTT.

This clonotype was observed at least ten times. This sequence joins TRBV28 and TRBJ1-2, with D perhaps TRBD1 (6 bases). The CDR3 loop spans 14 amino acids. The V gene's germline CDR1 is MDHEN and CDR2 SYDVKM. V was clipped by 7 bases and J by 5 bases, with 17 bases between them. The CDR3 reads CASNDRTHAYGYTF. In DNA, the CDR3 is TGTGCCAGCAACGACAGGACACACGCTTATGGCTACACCTTC.

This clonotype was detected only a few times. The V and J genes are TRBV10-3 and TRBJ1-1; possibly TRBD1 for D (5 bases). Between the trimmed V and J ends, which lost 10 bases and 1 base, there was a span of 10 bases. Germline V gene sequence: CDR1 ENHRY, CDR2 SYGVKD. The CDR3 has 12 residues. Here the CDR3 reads CASGTENTEAFF. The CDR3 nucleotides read TGTGCCAGCGGGACGGAGAACACTGAAGCTTTCTTT.

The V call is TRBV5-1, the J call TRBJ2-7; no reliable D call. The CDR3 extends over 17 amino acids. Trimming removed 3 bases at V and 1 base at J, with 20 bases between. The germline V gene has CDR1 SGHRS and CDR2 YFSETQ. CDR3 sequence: CASSSNSFLSGSYEQYF. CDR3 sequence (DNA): TGCGCCAGCAGCTCAAATTCCTTCTTGTCCGGGTCCTACGAGCAGTACTTC. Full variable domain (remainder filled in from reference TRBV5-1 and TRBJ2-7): KAGVTQTPRYLIKTRGQQVTLSCSPISGHRSVSWYQQTPGQGLQFLFEYFSETQRNKGNFPGRFSGRQFSNSRSEMNVSTLELGDSALYLCASSSNSFLSGSYEQYFGPGTRLTVT.

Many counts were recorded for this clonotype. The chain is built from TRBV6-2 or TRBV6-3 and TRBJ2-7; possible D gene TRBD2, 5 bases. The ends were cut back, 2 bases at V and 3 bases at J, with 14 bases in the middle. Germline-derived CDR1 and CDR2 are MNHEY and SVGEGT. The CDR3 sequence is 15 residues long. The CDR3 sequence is CASSYVSGIGYEQYF. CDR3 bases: TGTGCCAGCAGTTACGTGTCGGGGATTGGCTACGAGCAGTACTTC.

DNA of the CDR3: TGTGCCAGCAGCTTAGCGTATGTGAGCGCATGGAGACCCGGGGAGCTGTTTTTT. Its protein product is CASSLAYVSAWRPGELFF. The rearrangement uses TRBV7-3 and TRBJ2-2; D is unresolved. V was shortened by 2 bases and J by 6 bases, with 22 bases between the two germline ends. Germline loops: CDR1 SGHTA, CDR2 FQGTGA. The CDR3 contains 18 residues.

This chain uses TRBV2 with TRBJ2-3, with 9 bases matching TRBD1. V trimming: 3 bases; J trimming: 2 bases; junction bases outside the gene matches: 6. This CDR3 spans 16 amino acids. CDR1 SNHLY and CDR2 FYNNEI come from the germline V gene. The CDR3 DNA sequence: TGTGCCAGCAGTGACCCAGGACAGGGGAACACAGATACGCAGTATTTT. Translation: CASSDPGQGNTDTQYF.